The rows below give T cell receptor beta chains drawn from one sample of a study of CD8+ T cells in alopecia areata. Only in-frame clones appear in the TCRdb table, and some are missing; sequencing was by immunoSEQ multiplex PCR. The sample lists about 82,000 clones, just over 50% occurring once. The sample was NKG2D-high CD8+ T cells sorted from blood. Receptor source: a human donor with alopecia areata. Both conserved end residues are part of each CDR3. A D gene is named only where the DNA matches it firmly. Part of the rows lack a size; the others show once, few, many or a class for expanded clones.

NA	NA	TRBV9	TRBJ2-7	CASSVEGLDYEQYF	TGTGCCAGCAGCGTGGAAGGGTTGGACTACGAGCAGTACTTC
NA	once	TRBV4-1	TRBJ2-7	CASSHLSSYEQYF	TGCGCCAGCAGCCACTTGAGCTCCTACGAGCAGTACTTC
NA	NA	TRBV30	TRBJ1-2	CAWTQREDGYTF	TGTGCCTGGACTCAGCGGGAGGATGGCTACACCTTC
TRBD2	NA	TRBV27	TRBJ2-2	CASSPLAANTGELFF	TGTGCCAGCAGCCCACTAGCGGCGAACACCGGGGAGCTGTTTTTT
TRBD1	NA	TRBV4-1	TRBJ2-7	CASSQGSQGAHSFYEQYF	TGCGCCAGCAGCCAAGGGAGCCAGGGGGCCCATTCTTTCTACGAGCAGTACTTC
TRBD2	NA	TRBV6-5	TRBJ2-1	CASSYLLAGPSEQFF	TGTGCCAGCAGTTACTTGCTAGCGGGTCCGTCTGAGCAGTTCTTC
NA	few	TRBV29-1	TRBJ1-1	CSVSSGTPNTEAFF	TGCAGCGTTTCCTCCGGGACACCTAACACTGAAGCTTTCTTT
NA	NA	TRBV5-1	TRBJ2-7	CASSWGAGYEQYF	TGCGCCAGCAGCTGGGGGGCCGGATACGAGCAGTACTTC
NA	once	TRBV7-9	TRBJ2-7	CASSLASSAPTYEQYF	TGTGCCAGCAGCTTAGCGTCTAGCGCACCCACCTACGAGCAGTACTTC
TRBD2	few	TRBV29-1	TRBJ2-1	CSVPGTSGSSQFF	TGCAGCGTTCCCGGGACTAGCGGGAGCTCACAGTTCTTC
TRBD2	few	TRBV7-9	TRBJ2-3	CASSFSGLVPDTQYF	TGTGCCAGCAGCTTCTCGGGACTAGTCCCAGATACGCAGTATTTT
TRBD2	NA	TRBV2	TRBJ2-2	CASSPIAGDLNTGELFF	TGTGCCAGCAGTCCCATAGCGGGGGATCTGAACACCGGGGAGCTGTTTTTT
NA	few	TRBV14	TRBJ2-5	CASSQDTQWGQYF	TGTGCCAGCAGCCAAGATACCCAGTGGGGCCAGTACTTC
NA	many	TRBV29-1	TRBJ1-1	CSPSHGGDTEAFF	TGCAGCCCGTCCCATGGTGGGGACACTGAAGCTTTCTTT
NA	NA	TRBV5-1	TRBJ2-5	CASSRLGPSRETQYF	TGCGCCAGCAGCCGCCTTGGGCCCAGCAGGGAGACCCAGTACTTC
TRBD2	NA	TRBV9	TRBJ2-1	CASSVSGTSIDEQFF	TGTGCCAGCAGCGTGTCCGGGACTAGCATAGATGAGCAGTTCTTC
NA	NA	TRBV6-5	TRBJ2-1	CASSSGREQFF	TGTGCCAGCAGTTCCGGGCGGGAGCAGTTCTTC
NA	few	TRBV19	TRBJ1-1	CASSRGDTEAFF	TGTGCCAGTAGTCGAGGGGACACTGAAGCTTTCTTT
NA	NA	TRBV5-6	TRBJ2-3	CASSPLEDRADTQYF	TGTGCCAGCAGCCCGCTGGAGGATCGGGCAGATACGCAGTATTTT
NA	NA	TRBV4-3	TRBJ2-3	CASSQDPQVDYSTDTQYF	TGCGCCAGCAGCCAAGACCCACAGGTTGACTATAGCACAGATACGCAGTATTTT
TRBD2	NA	TRBV15	TRBJ2-7	CATSRTLAGGSSYEQYF	TGTGCCACCAGCAGAACTTTAGCGGGAGGGAGCTCCTACGAGCAGTACTTC
TRBD1	NA	TRBV7-8	TRBJ1-6	CASSPYRTGGLSPLHF	TGTGCCAGCAGCCCCTACCGGACAGGGGGCCTGTCACCCCTCCACTTT
NA	NA	TRBV27	TRBJ1-2	CASSLRGAAFYGYTF	TGTGCCAGCAGTTTACGGGGGGCAGCCTTCTATGGCTACACCTTC
NA	NA	TRBV27	TRBJ2-1	CASGSGEQFF	TGTGCCAGCGGCAGTGGTGAGCAGTTCTTC
NA	NA	TRBV21-1	TRBJ1-1	CASSKAHNDTEAFF	TGTGCCAGCAGCAAAGCTCATAATGACACTGAAGCTTTCTTT
NA	NA	TRBV7-9	TRBJ2-4	CASSYDTAIQYF	TGTGCCAGCAGCTATGACACTGCCATTCAGTACTTC
NA	few	TRBV9	TRBJ1-3	CASSVDGRGRGNTIYF	TGTGCCAGCAGCGTAGATGGGAGGGGTCGTGGAAACACCATATATTTT
NA	NA	TRBV7-9	TRBJ2-5	CASSPSGETQYF	TGTGCCAGCAGCCCCTCGGGGGAGACCCAGTACTTC
NA	NA	TRBV5-1	TRBJ2-3	CASSLAGDTQYF	TGCGCCAGCAGCTTGGCCGGAGATACGCAGTATTTT
NA	NA	TRBV7-2	TRBJ2-7	CATRVEEASYEQYF	TGTGCCACTCGGGTTGAGGAGGCCTCCTACGAGCAGTACTTC
NA	NA	TRBV6-5	TRBJ1-1	CASSYGGQVTEAFF	TGTGCCAGCAGTTACGGGGGGCAGGTCACTGAAGCTTTCTTT
TRBD2	NA	TRBV29-1	TRBJ2-3	CSVETIAGFTDTQYF	TGCAGCGTTGAAACGATAGCGGGGTTCACAGATACGCAGTATTTT
TRBD2	NA	TRBV29-1	TRBJ2-1	CSVAGGGSNEQFF	TGCAGCGTAGCGGGCGGGGGTAGCAATGAGCAGTTCTTC
NA	NA	TRBV10-2	TRBJ2-7	CASSESRAHEQYF	TGCGCCAGCAGTGAGTCCAGGGCCCACGAGCAGTACTTC
NA	NA	TRBV27	TRBJ1-1	CASSLGKNTEAFF	TGTGCCAGCAGTTTAGGGAAGAACACTGAAGCTTTCTTT
NA	NA	TRBV9	TRBJ2-1	CASSVEGNEQFF	TGTGCCAGCAGCGTAGAAGGCAATGAGCAGTTCTTC
TRBD1	NA	TRBV5-1	TRBJ2-5	CASSFPGQEETQYF	TGCGCCAGCAGCTTCCCGGGACAGGAAGAGACCCAGTACTTC
TRBD1	few	TRBV5-8	TRBJ2-5	CASSSPPQGVFETQYF	TGTGCCAGCAGCTCCCCCCCGCAGGGGGTGTTTGAGACCCAGTACTTC
NA	NA	TRBV27	TRBJ1-1	CASSLVAGETEAFF	TGTGCCAGCAGTTTGGTGGCAGGGGAAACTGAAGCTTTCTTT
NA	NA	TRBV28	TRBJ2-5	CASSFRAGPSETQYF	TGTGCCAGCAGTTTTCGTGCAGGTCCTTCAGAGACCCAGTACTTC
NA	NA	TRBV15	TRBJ2-2	CATSRDTIWQENTGELFF	TGTGCCACCAGCAGAGATACGATATGGCAGGAGAACACCGGGGAGCTGTTTTTT
NA	NA	TRBV7-2	TRBJ2-5	CASSQGSQETQYF	TGTGCCAGCAGCCAGGGGAGTCAAGAGACCCAGTACTTC
TRBD1	few	TRBV29-1	TRBJ1-5	CSAGGTGTVRNQPQHF	TGCAGCGCTGGGGGCACCGGGACAGTCCGCAATCAGCCCCAGCATTTT
TRBD1	once	TRBV27	TRBJ2-3	CASSYFPPGDRGPDTQYF	TGTGCCAGCAGTTATTTTCCCCCTGGGGACAGGGGACCAGATACGCAGTATTTT
NA	NA	TRBV28	TRBJ2-6	CASSSPLVATSGANVLTF	TGTGCCAGCAGTTCCCCTCTTGTAGCGACCTCTGGGGCCAACGTCCTGACTTTC